This TCR beta chain was retrieved from a study of long-term antiretroviral therapy in people with HIV (dated by TCRdb to between 2021 and 2024). Regarding the complete study: The earliest samples were collected roughly a decade before the 2015 WHO recommendation for immediate ART, at a time when ART was usually postponed until CD4 counts fell. Whether ART initiation and durable HIV suppression were associated with changes in peripheral blood TRB repertoire composition and diversity was tested in a retrospective serial study. No cross-contamination during QIAcube processing was shown when test extractions of a monoclonal T-cell line were performed alongside 25 to 35 polyclonal samples. Among the approximately 32 participants with HIV, approximately 10 were female. The cohort contributed over 150 cryopreserved PBMC samples from about 30 adults with confirmed HIV infection, collected serially over a mean of approximately six years (range 1-12).

Overall study results and their limits: The samples span the years 2004 to 2017, and the ART regimens used at that time may not be as effective as current regimens. ART initiation was associated with a significant increase in TRB diversity, but diversity stayed significantly below transplant donor controls even after long-term ART. Narrower CDR3 length ranges were observed in HIV repertoires than in controls, and an antigen-experienced repertoire with only a slight naive shift after ART was suggested by the network structure. Because PBMC availability was limited, only the TCR beta chain was sequenced, with no alpha chain pairing. Inferences about post-ART repertoire changes are limited because no data were available on ART adherence, viral resistance or therapy changes. Because pre-ART samples had limited cell numbers, profiling was done on unsorted PBMC rather than on sorted CD4+ and CD8+ T cells. Expanded TRB clones identified before ART initiation dominated the repertoire at all time points, although this dominance fluctuated and declined in many PLHIV after ART.

Participants were included only if at least one PBMC sample before ART initiation and at least two post-ART samples were available. All participants with HIV were treated in the United States of America. Before DNA extraction, cryopreserved samples of about 0.95-11 million PBMC were thawed and then washed. At the time of the earliest PBMC sample for each participant with HIV, ages ranged from roughly 20 to 54 years. Each participant contributed PBMC samples from 1-4 timepoints before ART initiation and 2-8 timepoints after ART initiation, with a median of 7 samples. Serial HIV viral load, CD4+ T-cell count, ART history and demographic data were obtained for every participant. Using a Qiagen kit on a QIAcube, genomic DNA was extracted from unsorted PBMC, with samples processed in batches of 12. As for this clone: The antigen this receptor binds is unknown. No qualities accompany the bases; no much larger clone lies one base away.

Trimming at the junction amounts to 2 bases on V and 1 base on J, and the germline ends lie 7 bases apart. Via the germline V gene, CDR1 is SGHRS and CDR2 YFSETQ. Reading from cysteine to phenylalanine, the CDR3 counts 14 amino acids. Only the CDR3 portion is preserved as DNA: 42 bases, with reading frame beginning at the first base. Sequencing of the TRB variable region was done with the immunoSEQ hsTCRB v3.0 assay at survey level resolution. The targeted TRB sequencing depth was roughly 35,000-50,000 T-cell genomes per sample. An Illumina MiSeq with a v3 150-cycle kit was used to sequence the pooled TRB libraries. Under the source paper's analysis protocol: Repertoire analysis ran in R within a reproducible Nextflow workflow covering QC, data transformation and analysis. LymphoSeq2, an R package for exploring AIRR-Seq data, was used to implement custom analyses. A few samples that yielded fewer than 5000 total TRB sequences were excluded, so that 150 to 200 HIV repertoires were analyzed. Among the roughly 190 retained HIV repertoires, 55 to 65 were collected before ART initiation and 120 to 130 were collected after ART initiation. Repertoires were downsampled to 5000 TRB nucleotide sequences, with summary statistics averaged over 100 downsampling iterations. TRB sequences were retained for analysis only if CDR3 regions of at least seven amino acids were present. A Shannon entropy-derived clonality score and the Gini coefficient were used to measure diversity. Repertoire networks linked the top 5000 CDR3 amino acid sequences whenever two sequences differed by an edit distance of one. For TRB CDR3 amino acid sequences, antigen specificity groups and MHC restriction were predicted with GLIPH2. To flag known associations with CMV, EBV, HIV or tissue antigens, CDR3 amino acid sequences were compared against VDJdb and McPAS-TCR. Pre-ART, post-ART and control groups were compared with Wilcoxon signed-rank tests and Holm-Bonferroni correction. In TCRdb, the immuneACCESS table is reduced to in-frame sequences with V and J assigned. These tables do not hold every clone; where another copy was compared, an unresolved V gene accounts for under half, and the others remain unexplained. The DNA gave D and trimming, while V, J and clone size come from that table. The sample table lists about 30,000 clones, 95% of them with a count of one. Around 7.9% of the sample rests with the top ten.

The rearrangement combines TRBV5-1 with TRBJ1-3, with the D gene uncertain. This sequence originates from a man aged 25 to 40 with HIV. The sequenced sample was unsorted PBMCs, obtained 5.3 years after starting antiretroviral therapy. The DNA reads TGCGCCAGCAGCTTCGCCAGATCTGGAAACACCATATATTTT. The translation is CASSFARSGNTIYF.